This TCR beta chain originates from a study of T cells in Graves' hyperthyroidism and ophthalmopathy (dated by TCRdb to about 2019). Notes on the research overall: Peripheral blood was sampled at the time of initial diagnosis, prior to any treatment. To identify distinguishing TCR V-J signatures, a discovery cohort of some 100 patients was used, comprising roughly 45 with Graves' ophthalmopathy and some 57 with stable Graves' hyperthyroidism. Prospective prediction of ophthalmopathy was tested in an independent validation cohort of some 19 hyperthyroidism patients and 15 to 17 patients who later progressed to ophthalmopathy. For training and testing, the 100 or so patients in the discovery cohort were randomly divided in a 7:3 ratio. In addition, the study compared T-cell repertoires in thyroid tissue and in blood from about 6 Graves' hyperthyroidism patients. Once sampling was done, hyperthyroidism patients were given methimazole at a starting dose of 30 mg daily, whereas ophthalmopathy patients were given high-dose intravenous methylprednisolone. According to the paper, TCR Vbeta CDR3 sequencing was carried out on 135 peripheral blood samples, which came from 40 to 45 ophthalmopathy, roughly 75 hyperthyroidism and approximately 17 progressor patients.

CDR3 length: 16 amino acids, cysteine to phenylalanine. The only DNA kept is the CDR3, 48 bases in frame from the first base. V is clipped by 4 bases and J by 4 bases, and the sequence between their germline boundaries is 16 bases long. CDR1 ENHRY and CDR2 SYGVKD were looked up in the germline V gene. Stable Graves' hyperthyroidism was defined as the absence of progression to ophthalmopathy over 18 months of follow-up. Hyperthyroidism patients were newly diagnosed, with disease duration under 2 months, and aged 18 to 65 years. Any patient with an uncontrolled infection, another autoimmune disease, pregnancy or lactation was excluded. Diagnoses were based on clinical symptoms, serum thyroxine and TRAb, thyroid ultrasound and orbital computed tomography. Ficoll-Paque density gradient centrifugation was used to isolate PBMCs from around 9.1 ml of fresh peripheral blood. Total RNA was extracted using Trizol reagent, and RNA quality was assessed on an Agilent 2100 Bioanalyzer.

The investigation overall reported the following: A model built on a 13 V-J signature distinguished ophthalmopathy from stable hyperthyroidism, reaching about 88% sensitivity and 81.08% specificity in cross-validation and 80%/75% in testing. Sample size was not statistically predetermined, and blinding of investigators to group allocation was not performed. Most expanded thyroid clonotypes (frequency above 0.001) were also detected in blood, a finding suggesting that blood repertoires may reflect thyroid immune responses. In validation, the model predicted progression to ophthalmopathy with approximately 69% sensitivity and over 72% specificity, a median of around six months before onset.

Details on this clonotype: Its antigen is not yet known. No clone much larger than this one lies a single base away; base qualities are absent.

Amplification of TCR beta CDR3 regions was carried out from RNA transcripts. A first-round RT-PCR of the TCR CDR3 used the HTBI primer set with the Qiagen OneStep RT-PCR kit. A second multiplex PCR round built the libraries, followed by size selection and purification. Libraries were sequenced paired-end with 100 bp reads on an Illumina HiSeq2000. As for the original processing: SOAPnuke was used to process the raw data, removing reads that contained adapters or uncalled bases, had a mean Phred below 15, or lacked an exact match to the constant primer or identifier. High-quality paired reads were merged using COPE v1.2.5, and each unique nucleotide sequence was defined as a clonotype. Clonotypes were aligned to IMGT TRBV, TRBD and TRBJ reference segments using MiTCR v1.1. The analysis was restricted to V-J combinations with a frequency above 0.0001, which together covered over 99% of the repertoires. A TCS score was defined as the ratio of F50 (clonal expansion) to E x V (chaos), with BLOSUM62-based TCRdist applied between CDR3 peptides within each V-J. Welch's t-statistics and random forest reduced roughly 540 V-J features to 13, which were used in a naive Bayes classifier (R e1071). TCRdb handled the public reads itself, with Q25 trimming in fastp and clone calling in MiXCR, and kept productive beta chains. Each record represents a unique CDR3 protein, reported with the most common genes and DNA among its rows. These V and J calls originate from TCRdb's pipeline instead of the authors' own analysis. This sample gives roughly 24,000 distinct CDR3 sequences in total; 45% of them show up just once. The ten most abundant clones make up 10% to 13% of the sample.

The chain employs TRBV10-3 and TRBJ1-4; the D gene assignment is ambiguous. This clonotype was sampled from a woman aged 25 to 45 with Graves' hyperthyroidism. The sequenced sample consisted of blood. CDR3 protein: CAISGNSQRNNEKLFF. The DNA sequence is as follows: TGTGCCATCAGTGGCAACTCACAAAGAAATAATGAAAAACTGTTTTTT.